The TCR beta chain under discussion was sequenced for a study of CD8 T cells in ankylosing spondylitis. Notes on this clonotype: Its antigen remains unidentified.

Study-wide results and caveats: Seemingly characteristic of ankylosing spondylitis blood was a TCR beta motif consisting of roughly 8 highly homologous variants.

The CDR3 length is 16 residues. The ends lost 4 bases at V and 8 bases at J; junction bases unmatched: 14. CDR1 and CDR2 from the germline V gene are SGHVS and FNYEAQ. The authors made TCR beta libraries by quantitative 5'-RACE with molecular barcodes. MiXCR, applied by TCRdb to the 5' RACE reads, yields one record per CDR3 protein. The profile shows some 240,000 distinct CDR3 sequences, roughly 18% of them singletons. Sequencing was performed on blood, either unsorted or a sorted T cell fraction (not recorded which). The receptor was derived from a male donor with ankylosing spondylitis or in good health (not recorded which). The chain employs TRBV7-6 and TRBJ2-1, with 7 nucleotides matching TRBD2. CDR3 amino acids: CASSSPSASGDHEQFF. CDR3 DNA: TGTGCCAGCAGCTCCCCCTCGGCTAGCGGAGACCATGAGCAGTTCTTC.